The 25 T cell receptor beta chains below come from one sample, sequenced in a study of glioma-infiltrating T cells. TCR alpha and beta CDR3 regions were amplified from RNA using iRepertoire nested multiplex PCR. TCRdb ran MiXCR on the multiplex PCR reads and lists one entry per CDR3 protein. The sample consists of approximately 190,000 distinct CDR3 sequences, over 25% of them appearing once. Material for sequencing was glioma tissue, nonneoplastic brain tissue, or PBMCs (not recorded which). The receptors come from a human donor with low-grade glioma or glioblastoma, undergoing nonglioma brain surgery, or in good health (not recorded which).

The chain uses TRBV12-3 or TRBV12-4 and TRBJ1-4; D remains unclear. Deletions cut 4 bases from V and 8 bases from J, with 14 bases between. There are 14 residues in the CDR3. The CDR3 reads CASSSVDHDEKLFF. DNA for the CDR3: TGTGCCAGCAGTTCCGTGGATCACGACGAAAAACTGTTTTTT.

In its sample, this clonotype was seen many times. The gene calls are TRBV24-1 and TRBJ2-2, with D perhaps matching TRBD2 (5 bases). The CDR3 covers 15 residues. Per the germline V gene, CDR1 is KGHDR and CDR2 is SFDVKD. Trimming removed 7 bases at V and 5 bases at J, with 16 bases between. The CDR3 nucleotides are TGTGCCACCAGCGGTACAGTGACGGGAACCGGGGAGCTGTTTTTT. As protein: CATSGTVTGTGELFF.

The CDR3 DNA follows: TGTGCCAGCAGCGTAGTAGGTCGGGCCGCGGATACGCAGTATTTT. Protein sequence: CASSVVGRAADTQYF. V gene TRBV9 combines with J gene TRBJ2-3; D not resolved. Trimming left V 0 bases short and J 6 bases short, with 14 bases between. This CDR3 spans 15 amino acids. From germline, CDR1 is SGDLS and CDR2 YYNGEE.

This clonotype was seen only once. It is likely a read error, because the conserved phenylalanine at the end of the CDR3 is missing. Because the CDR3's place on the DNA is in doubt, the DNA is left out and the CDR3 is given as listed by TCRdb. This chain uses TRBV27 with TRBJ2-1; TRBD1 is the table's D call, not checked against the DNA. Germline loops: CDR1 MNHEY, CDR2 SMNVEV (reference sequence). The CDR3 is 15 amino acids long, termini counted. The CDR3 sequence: CASSYVRDTKNEKLL.

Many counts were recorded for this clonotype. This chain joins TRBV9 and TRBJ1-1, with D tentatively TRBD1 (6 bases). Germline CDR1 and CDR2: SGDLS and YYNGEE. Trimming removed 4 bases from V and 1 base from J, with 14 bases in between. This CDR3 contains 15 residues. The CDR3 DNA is TGTGCCAGCAGCAATATACAGGGCTCGAACACTGAAGCTTTCTTT. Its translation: CASSNIQGSNTEAFF.

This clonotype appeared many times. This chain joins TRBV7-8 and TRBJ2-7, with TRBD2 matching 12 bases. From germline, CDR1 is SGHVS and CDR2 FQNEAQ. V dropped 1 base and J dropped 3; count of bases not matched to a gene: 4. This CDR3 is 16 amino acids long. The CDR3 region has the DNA TGTGCCAGCAGCTTAGATTCGACTAGCGGGAGCTACGAGCAGTACTTC. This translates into CASSLDSTSGSYEQYF.

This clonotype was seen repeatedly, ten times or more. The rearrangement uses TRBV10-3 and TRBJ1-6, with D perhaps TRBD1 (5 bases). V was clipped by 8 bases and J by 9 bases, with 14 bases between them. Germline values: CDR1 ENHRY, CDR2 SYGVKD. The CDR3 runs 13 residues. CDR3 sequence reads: CAISDNPGSPLHF. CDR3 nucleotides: TGTGCCATCTCGGACAACCCAGGTTCACCCCTCCACTTT.

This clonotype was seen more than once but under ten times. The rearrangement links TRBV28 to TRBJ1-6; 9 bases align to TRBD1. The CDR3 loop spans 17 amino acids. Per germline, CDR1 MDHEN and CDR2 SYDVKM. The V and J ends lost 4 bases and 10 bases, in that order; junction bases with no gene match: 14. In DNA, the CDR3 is TGTGCCAGCAGTTGGTTGGACAGGGGACGGAGGTTGTCACCCCTCCACTTT. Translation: CASSWLDRGRRLSPLHF.

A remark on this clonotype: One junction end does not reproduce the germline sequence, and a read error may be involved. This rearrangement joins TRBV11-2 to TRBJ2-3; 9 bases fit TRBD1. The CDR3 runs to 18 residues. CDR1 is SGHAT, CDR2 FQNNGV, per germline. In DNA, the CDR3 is TGTGCTAGCAGCCTAACAGGGGTTAGGGGACAGGGTTCAGATACGCAGTATTTT. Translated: CASSLTGVRGQGSDTQYF. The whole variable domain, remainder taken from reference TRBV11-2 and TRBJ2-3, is EAGVAQSPRYKIIEKRQSVAFWCNPISGHATLYWYQQILGQGPKLLIQFQNNGVVDDSQLPKDRFSAERLKGVDSTLKIQPAKLEDSAVYLCASSLTGVRGQGSDTQYFGPGTRLTVL.

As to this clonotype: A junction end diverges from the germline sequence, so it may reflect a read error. The CDR3 DNA reads TGTGCCAGCAGCTGGGCCGTCAGCGCTGAAGCCTTCTTT. As protein: CASSWAVSAEAFF. The chain couples TRBV5-4 to TRBJ1-1; no firm D call. The CDR3 is made up of 13 amino acids. The germline V gene encodes CDR1 SGHNT and CDR2 YYREEE (reference sequence).

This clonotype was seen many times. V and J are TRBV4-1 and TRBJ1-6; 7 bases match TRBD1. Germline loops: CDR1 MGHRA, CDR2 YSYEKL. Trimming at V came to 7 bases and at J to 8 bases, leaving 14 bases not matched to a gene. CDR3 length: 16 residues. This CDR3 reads CASMSVGDSFYSPLHF. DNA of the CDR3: TGCGCCAGCATGAGTGTAGGGGACAGCTTTTATTCACCCCTCCACTTT.

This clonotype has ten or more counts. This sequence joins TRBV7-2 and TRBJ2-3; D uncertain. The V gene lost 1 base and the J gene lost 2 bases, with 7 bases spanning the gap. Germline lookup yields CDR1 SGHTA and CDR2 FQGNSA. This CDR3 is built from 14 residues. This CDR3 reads CASSLVGSTDTQYF. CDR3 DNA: TGTGCCAGCAGCTTAGTAGGGTCCACAGATACGCAGTATTTT.

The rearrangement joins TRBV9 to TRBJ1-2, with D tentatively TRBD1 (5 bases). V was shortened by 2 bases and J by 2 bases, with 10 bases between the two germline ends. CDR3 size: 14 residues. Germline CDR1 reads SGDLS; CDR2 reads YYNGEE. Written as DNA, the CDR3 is TGTGCCAGCAGCGTGCAGGGAGCCAACTATGGCTACACCTTC. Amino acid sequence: CASSVQGANYGYTF. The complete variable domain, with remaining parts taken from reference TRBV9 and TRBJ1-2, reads DSGVTQTPKHLITATGQRVTLRCSPRSGDLSVYWYQQSLDQGLQFLIQYYNGEERAKGNILERFSAQQFPDLHSELNLSSLELGDSALYFCASSVQGANYGYTFGSGTRLTVV.

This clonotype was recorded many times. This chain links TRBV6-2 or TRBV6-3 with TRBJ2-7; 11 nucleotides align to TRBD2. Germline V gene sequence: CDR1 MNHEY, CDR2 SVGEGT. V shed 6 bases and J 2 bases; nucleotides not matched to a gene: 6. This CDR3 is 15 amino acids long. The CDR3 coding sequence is TGTGCCAGCAGCCGGGGACTAGCGGTCACCTACGAGCAGTACTTC. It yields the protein CASSRGLAVTYEQYF.

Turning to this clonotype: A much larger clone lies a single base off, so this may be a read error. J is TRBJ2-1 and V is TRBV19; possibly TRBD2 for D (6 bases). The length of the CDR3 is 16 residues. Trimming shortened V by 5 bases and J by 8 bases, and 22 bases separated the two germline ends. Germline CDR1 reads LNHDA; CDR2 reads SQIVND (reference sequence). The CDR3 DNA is TGTGCCAGTAGTGCCATCATAGCGGTAGGGCAGGATGAGCAGTTCTTC. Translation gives CASSAIIAVGQDEQFF.

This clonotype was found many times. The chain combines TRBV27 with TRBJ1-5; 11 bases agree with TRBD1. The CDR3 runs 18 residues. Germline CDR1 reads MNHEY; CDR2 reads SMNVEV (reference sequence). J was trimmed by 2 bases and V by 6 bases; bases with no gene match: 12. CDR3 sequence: CASRKGTGGILGNQPQHF. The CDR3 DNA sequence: TGTGCCAGCAGGAAAGGGACAGGGGGTATTCTGGGCAATCAGCCCCAGCATTTT.

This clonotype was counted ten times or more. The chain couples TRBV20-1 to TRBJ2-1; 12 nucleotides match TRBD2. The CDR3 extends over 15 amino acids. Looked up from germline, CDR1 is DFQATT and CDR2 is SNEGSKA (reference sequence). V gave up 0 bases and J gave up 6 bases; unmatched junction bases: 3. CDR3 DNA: TGCAGTGCTAGAGATCGACTAGCGGGAGCCAATGAGCAGTTCTTC. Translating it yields CSARDRLAGANEQFF.

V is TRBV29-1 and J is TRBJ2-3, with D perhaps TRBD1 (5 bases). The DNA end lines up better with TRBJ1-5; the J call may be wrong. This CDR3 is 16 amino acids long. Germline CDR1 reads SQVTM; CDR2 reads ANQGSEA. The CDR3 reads CSVAGTSGTSTDTQHF. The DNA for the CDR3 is TGCAGCGTCGCCGGGACTAGCGGTACTAGCACAGATACGCAGCATTTT.

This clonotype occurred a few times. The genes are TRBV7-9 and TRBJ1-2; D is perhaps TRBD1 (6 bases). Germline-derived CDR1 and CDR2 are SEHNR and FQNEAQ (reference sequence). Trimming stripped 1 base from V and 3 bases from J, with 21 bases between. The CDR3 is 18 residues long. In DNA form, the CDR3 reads TGTGCCAGCAGCTTAGGGGATAGTGGACAGATAAAGGACTATGGCTACACCTTC. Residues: CASSLGDSGQIKDYGYTF.

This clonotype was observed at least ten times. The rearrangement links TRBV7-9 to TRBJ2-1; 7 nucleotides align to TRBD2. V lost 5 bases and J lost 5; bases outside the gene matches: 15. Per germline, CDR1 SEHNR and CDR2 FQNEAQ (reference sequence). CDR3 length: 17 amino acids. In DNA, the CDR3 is TGTGCCAGCAGCCCCGGGCGTGCTAGCGGAGCCGACAATGAGCAGTTCTTC. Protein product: CASSPGRASGADNEQFF.

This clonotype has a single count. CDR3 region: CASSLVGQDVESLHF. CDR3 bases: TGCGCCAGCAGCTTAGTGGGACAGGATGTTGAGTCCCTCCACTTT. V gene TRBV4-3 combines with J gene TRBJ1-6; 8 bases agree with TRBD1. The germline V gene encodes CDR1 LGHNA and CDR2 YSLEER. Unmatched junction bases numbered 14, after V lost 5 bases and J lost 14 bases. CDR3 length equals 15 residues.

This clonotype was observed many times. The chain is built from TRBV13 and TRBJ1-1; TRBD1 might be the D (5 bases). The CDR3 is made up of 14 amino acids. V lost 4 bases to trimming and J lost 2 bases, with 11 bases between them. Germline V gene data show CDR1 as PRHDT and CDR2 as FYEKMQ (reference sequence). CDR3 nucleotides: TGTGCCAGCAGCTCACCCCGGGACAACACTGAAGCTTTCTTT. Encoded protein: CASSSPRDNTEAFF.

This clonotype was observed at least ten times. This CDR3 is CASSQPYGGQYF. CDR3 sequence (DNA): TGCGCCAGCAGCCAACCTTACGGAGGGCAGTATTTT. This chain connects TRBV4-1 to TRBJ2-3; D might be TRBD2 (5 bases). This CDR3 spans 12 amino acids. V was cut by 2 bases and J by 11 bases, with 11 bases left in between. Germline V lookup: CDR1 MGHRA, CDR2 YSYEKL.

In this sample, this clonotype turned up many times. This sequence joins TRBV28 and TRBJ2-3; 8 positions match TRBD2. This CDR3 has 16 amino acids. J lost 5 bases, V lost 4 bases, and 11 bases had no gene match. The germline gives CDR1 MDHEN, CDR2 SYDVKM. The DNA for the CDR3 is TGTGCCAGCAGTTCCCCGGGACTAGTCACCGAAGATACGCAGTATTTT. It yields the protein CASSSPGLVTEDTQYF.

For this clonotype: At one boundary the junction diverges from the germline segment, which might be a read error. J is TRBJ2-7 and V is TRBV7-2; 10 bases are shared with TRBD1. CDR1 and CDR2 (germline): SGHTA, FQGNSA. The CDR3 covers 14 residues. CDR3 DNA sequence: TGTGCCAGCAGCTCCGGAGACAGGGGGCTCGAGCGGTACTTC. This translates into CASSSGDRGLERYF.